Presented here are 16 T cell receptor beta chains from one specimen sequenced in a study of shared clonotypes between healthy human individuals (dated by TCRdb to the early 2020s). CD8 naive samples were obtained by positive selection for CCR7 among CD45RO-negative cells, yielding a CD45RA+CCR7+ population from which TemRA cells were excluded. The library was made by the immunoSEQ multiplex PCR assay. Not all clones reach the TCRdb copy of this immuneACCESS table, which keeps in-frame sequences only. Checked studies attribute under half of the gap to unresolved V genes and leave the rest unexplained. Across this sample there are about 2 million clones, with around 96% seen only once. 1.2% of the sample belongs to the ten largest clones. The sample taken for sequencing was naive CD8+ T cells sorted from blood. Explained via the paper, the cell subset or site label denotes: CD45RA+CCR7+. Receptors were obtained from a man aged 18 to 29 in good health.

A remark on this clone: The same CDR3 can be traced to other DNA sequences in this sample. This sequence joins TRBV7-9 and TRBJ2-1; unclear D gene. The CDR3 consists of 12 residues. Germline CDR1 reads SEHNR; CDR2 reads FQNEAQ (reference sequence). The V end lost 5 bases, the J end lost 5 bases, and 7 bases lay between the germline ends. CDR3 sequence: CASSPINNEQFF. CDR3 nucleotide sequence: TGTGCCAGCAGCCCCATAAACAATGAGCAGTTCTTC.

This chain joins TRBV5-6 and TRBJ2-7; TRBD2 aligns across 13 bases. V lost 7 bases, J lost 1 base, and 2 bases stayed unmatched. This CDR3 contains 14 residues. Germline V gene lookup returns CDR1 SGHDT and CDR2 YYEEEE. Here the CDR3 reads CASRLAGGSYEQYF. In nucleotides, the CDR3 is TGTGCCAGCCGACTAGCGGGGGGATCCTACGAGCAGTACTTC.

Remarks on this clone: The sample has other DNA sequences that encode this CDR3 too. The V and J genes are TRBV27 and TRBJ1-5; unclear D gene. Germline CDR1 reads MNHEY; CDR2 reads SMNVEV (reference sequence). The V and J ends lost 6 bases and 1 base respectively, with 10 bases between them. The CDR3 covers 14 residues. In nucleotides, the CDR3 is TGTGCCAGCAGGTTGGGTGGGAGCAATCAGCCCCAGCATTTT. Encoded protein: CASRLGGSNQPQHF.

The chain has TRBV14 and TRBJ1-1; D is uncertain. Germline-derived CDR1 and CDR2 are SGHDN and FVKESK. This CDR3 has 14 residues. Trimming pared 4 bases from V and 4 bases from J, leaving 13 bases between. The DNA of the CDR3 is TGTGCCAGCAGCCTAGGGCGGGGAAGCACTGAAGCTTTCTTT. Translating gives CASSLGRGSTEAFF.

The CDR3: CASSQIGVFNYGYTF. The CDR3 coding sequence is TGCGCCAGCAGCCAAATAGGGGTGTTTAACTATGGCTACACCTTC. The rearrangement links TRBV4-1 to TRBJ1-2, with D tentatively TRBD1 (5 bases). Per germline, CDR1 MGHRA and CDR2 YSYEKL. CDR3 length: 15 residues. The germline V and J ends were trimmed by 2 bases and 1 base, with 11 bases remaining between them.

This rearrangement joins TRBV9 to TRBJ2-5, with no clear D. Germline V gives CDR1 SGDLS, CDR2 YYNGEE. The V end was cut by 0 bases, the J end by 4 bases, with 10 bases between. This CDR3 contains 14 residues. Here the CDR3 reads CASSVDGLPETQYF. For the CDR3, the DNA is TGTGCCAGCAGCGTAGACGGCTTACCAGAGACCCAGTACTTC.

The chain has TRBV28 and TRBJ1-2; D unclear. Germline values: CDR1 MDHEN, CDR2 SYDVKM. The CDR3 consists of 14 residues. V was shortened by 3 bases and J by 8 bases, with 16 bases between the two germline ends. The CDR3 DNA sequence: TGTGCCAGCAGTTTCGACCCAGTGAGCTTGGGCTACACCTTC. It specifies CASSFDPVSLGYTF.

This chain links TRBV7-9 with TRBJ2-4, with 9 bases fitting TRBD1. V shed 3 bases and J 5 bases; nucleotides not matched to a gene: 17. CDR3 size: 19 residues. Germline loops: CDR1 SEHNR, CDR2 FQNEAQ (reference sequence). The CDR3 sequence: CASSFPGGQGRPYENIQYF. CDR3 bases: TGTGCCAGCAGCTTCCCCGGAGGACAGGGGCGCCCCTACGAAAACATTCAGTACTTC.

This chain links TRBV6-4 with TRBJ1-1; perhaps TRBD1 as D (5 bases). V lost 2 bases, J lost 5 bases, and 9 bases lay in between. CDR3 length: 13 residues. From germline, CDR1 is MRHNA and CDR2 SNTAGT. DNA for the CDR3: TGTGCCAGCAGTGACCGGCAGGGAACTGAAGCTTTCTTT. Translating it yields CASSDRQGTEAFF.

With respect to this clone: Other DNA sequences in this sample translate to the same CDR3. The V call is TRBV7-6, the J call TRBJ2-1, with D unresolved. V was trimmed by 2 bases and J by 0 bases, leaving 5 bases between them. Germline loops: CDR1 SGHVS, CDR2 FNYEAQ. This CDR3 is built from 14 residues. In nucleotides, the CDR3 is TGTGCCAGCAGCTTATCGGGCTCCTACAATGAGCAGTTCTTC. It is translated as CASSLSGSYNEQFF.

The gene calls are TRBV27 and TRBJ2-7, with D perhaps assigned TRBD1 or TRBD2 (6 bases each). Trimming pared 5 bases from V and 6 bases from J, leaving 11 bases between. This CDR3 spans 12 amino acids. Germline V gene lookup returns CDR1 MNHEY and CDR2 SMNVEV (reference sequence). The CDR3 reads CASSPRGPEQYF. CDR3 DNA: TGTGCCAGCAGTCCTCGGGGGCCCGAGCAGTACTTC.

The rearrangement joins TRBV27 to TRBJ2-3, with unresolved D. Trimming pared 4 bases from V and 4 bases from J, leaving 12 bases between. The germline V gene encodes CDR1 MNHEY and CDR2 SMNVEV (reference sequence). The CDR3 has 14 residues. The CDR3 spells CASSSLRFADTQYF. DNA for the CDR3: TGTGCCAGCAGTTCGCTTAGGTTCGCAGATACGCAGTATTTT.

The V call is TRBV5-6, the J call TRBJ2-5; no clear D. Looked up from germline, CDR1 is SGHDT and CDR2 is YYEEEE. The CDR3 has 14 residues. V shed 2 bases and J shed 1 base, with 9 bases lying between them. The DNA for the CDR3 is TGTGCCAGCAGCTTCGGCAGGATCCAAGAGACCCAGTACTTC. Amino acids: CASSFGRIQETQYF.

The V and J genes are TRBV7-8 and TRBJ2-1; 10 nucleotides align to TRBD2. The germline CDR1 and CDR2 sequences are SGHVS and FQNEAQ. This CDR3 has 15 amino acids. After removal of 2 bases from V and 7 bases from J, the junction contained 5 bases not matched to a gene. The CDR3 region is CASSLWASGSNEQFF. CDR3 DNA: TGTGCCAGCAGCTTATGGGCTAGCGGGAGTAATGAGCAGTTCTTC. Together with reference TRBV7-8 and TRBJ2-1, the CDR3 gives the full variable domain: GAGVSQSPRYKVAKRGQDVALRCDPISGHVSLFWYQQALGQGPEFLTYFQNEAQLDKSGLPSDRFFAERPEGSVSTLKIQRTQQEDSAVYLCASSLWASGSNEQFFGPGTRLTVL.

The gene calls are TRBV6-5 and TRBJ2-7; the D gene is possibly TRBD2 (7 bases). The CDR3 is 14 amino acids. From germline, CDR1 is MNHEY and CDR2 SVGAGI. Between the trimmed V and J ends, which lost 6 bases and 4 bases, there was a span of 16 bases. This CDR3 reads CASSLGGGRYEQYF. The CDR3, as DNA: TGTGCCAGCAGCTTGGGCGGGGGCCGGTACGAGCAGTACTTC.

The CDR3 loop is CASSILVGEGVYEQYF. In DNA form, the CDR3 reads TGTGCCAGTAGTATACTGGTGGGAGAGGGCGTCTACGAGCAGTACTTC. The rearrangement uses TRBV19 and TRBJ2-7, with D possibly being TRBD2 (5 bases). From germline, CDR1 is LNHDA and CDR2 SQIVND (reference sequence). The length of the CDR3 is 16 residues. V was cut by 2 bases and J by 3 bases, with 17 bases left in between. The full variable domain, completed using reference TRBV19 and TRBJ2-7, is DGGITQSPKYLFRKEGQNVTLSCEQNLNHDAMYWYRQDPGQGLRLIYYSQIVNDFQKGDIAEGYSVSREKKESFPLTVTSAQKNPTAFYLCASSILVGEGVYEQYFGPGTRLTVT.